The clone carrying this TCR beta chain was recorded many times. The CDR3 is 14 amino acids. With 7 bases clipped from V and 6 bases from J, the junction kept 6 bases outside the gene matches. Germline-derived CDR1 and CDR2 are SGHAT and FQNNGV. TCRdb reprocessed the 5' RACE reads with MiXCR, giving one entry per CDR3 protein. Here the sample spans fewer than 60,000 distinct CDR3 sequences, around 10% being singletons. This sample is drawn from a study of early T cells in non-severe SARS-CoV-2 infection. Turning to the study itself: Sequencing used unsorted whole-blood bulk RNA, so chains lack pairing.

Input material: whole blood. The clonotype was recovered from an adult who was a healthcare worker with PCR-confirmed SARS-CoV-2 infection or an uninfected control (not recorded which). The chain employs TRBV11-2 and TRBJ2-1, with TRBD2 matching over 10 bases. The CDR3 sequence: CASTPSGRSNEQFF. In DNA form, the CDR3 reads TGTGCCAGCACCCCTAGCGGGAGAAGCAATGAGCAGTTCTTC.